This T cell receptor (beta chain) came from a study of T cell responses to AZD1222 COVID-19 vaccine. Study-wide points: Most donors were white British, females outnumbered males, and clonal diversity was possibly underestimated. Vaccine-related CD4 TCRs covered spike, predominating at 160-218 and 743-854. The repertoires were collected only after the peak T cell response. Spike-specific TCR depth and breadth grew after two AZD1222 doses.

Concerning this clone itself: What it binds is not known.

Method: immunoSEQ multiplex PCR; TCRdb's copy keeps in-frame clones and lacks some. The sample records roughly 200,000 clones, just under 95% being singletons. V lost 0 bases to trimming and J lost 1 base, with 6 bases between them. This CDR3 comprises 15 residues. From germline, CDR1 is MNHEY and CDR2 SVGAGI. The sequenced sample was peripheral blood, obtained 28 days after the second dose of the MenACWY control vaccine. This chain joins TRBV6-5 and TRBJ2-2, with a weak D call TRBD1 (6 bases). The clonotype was recovered from an adult who received the MenACWY meningococcal vaccine as a control. CDR3 protein: CASSYSQGNTGELFF. The CDR3 region has the DNA TGTGCCAGCAGTTACTCACAGGGGAACACCGGGGAGCTGTTTTTT.